This T cell receptor beta chain was documented in a study of OX40 agonist ivuxolimab in advanced cancers. Overall study context: Participants could have had prior anti-PD-1, anti-PD-L1 or anti-CTLA-4 therapy, and roughly 40% had some.

Collection of blood occurred at baseline, at cycle 4 day 1, and at cycle 7 day 1. Germline V lookup: CDR1 SQVTM, CDR2 ANQGSEA. The length of the CDR3 is 12 residues. J gave up 7 bases and V 8 bases, and 8 bases lay outside the gene matches. Sequencing was performed with immunoSEQ multiplex PCR; in TCRdb, only in-frame clones are kept and a portion is missing. The table includes tens of thousands of clones, nearly 80% detected once. Overall study findings and caveats: Also showing low normalized T-cell clonal expansion were some of the nonresponders. Clonal expansion by week 6 occurred in CD4+ and CD8+ blood T cells (at 0.1 to 3.0 mg/kg).

This clone was counted between two and nine times. Its specificity is unknown. The sequence derives from an adult with an advanced solid tumor such as melanoma, head and neck, liver or kidney cancer. The input for sequencing was CD4+ or CD8+ T cells sorted from blood, taken in a trial of the OX40 agonist ivuxolimab. J is TRBJ1-2 and V is TRBV29-1, with TRBD1 matching 9 bases. The CDR3 reads CSTRTGESGYTF. The CDR3 DNA reads as TGCAGCACCCGGACAGGGGAAAGTGGCTACACCTTC. Combining the CDR3 with reference TRBV29-1 and TRBJ1-2 gives the whole variable domain SAVISQKPSRDICQRGTSLTIQCQVDSQVTMMFWYRQQPGQSLTLIATANQGSEATYESGFVIDKFPISRPNLTFSTLTVSNMSPEDSSIYLCSTRTGESGYTFGSGTRLTVV.